Listed here are 3 T cell receptor beta chains from one sample, sequenced in a study of T cell repertoires in cytomegalovirus infection. One entry per CDR3 protein results from TCRdb running MiXCR on the reads. The repertoire consists of some 390,000 distinct CDR3 sequences, with roughly 18% occurring once and the leading ten covering around 8.6%. Material for sequencing was PBMCs. The receptors shown here come from a human donor in good health (CMV status not recorded). Some clones in this sample may be carry-over from other donors' samples.

This clonotype was detected a few times. V is TRBV19 and J is TRBJ1-5; no reliable D call. CDR1 and CDR2 from the germline V gene are LNHDA and SQIVND (reference sequence). Trimming shortened V by 6 bases and J by 5 bases, and 11 bases separated the two germline ends. The CDR3 runs to 13 residues. CDR3 sequence: CASRDGPYQPQHF. DNA of the CDR3: TGTGCCAGTAGGGACGGACCCTATCAGCCCCAGCATTTT.

This clonotype was found many times. V usage is TRBV12-3 or TRBV12-4 and J usage is TRBJ1-5; D is unclear. The ends were cut back, 3 bases at V and 4 bases at J, with 7 bases in the middle. The CDR3 is made up of 13 amino acids. DNA of the CDR3: TGTGCCAGCAGTTTTAGTGGGAATCAGCCCCAGCATTTT. Its protein product is CASSFSGNQPQHF.

Ten or more counts support this clonotype. The V and J genes are TRBV19 and TRBJ2-2; 12 bases line up with TRBD1. Germline assignment: CDR1 LNHDA and CDR2 SQIVND (reference sequence). The CDR3 consists of 16 residues. After removal of 6 bases from V and 8 bases from J, the junction contained 10 bases not matched to a gene. The CDR3 here is CASSNAGTGGIGELFF. In nucleotides, the CDR3 is TGTGCCAGTAGCAACGCCGGGACAGGGGGCATTGGGGAGCTGTTTTTT.